These T cell receptor beta chains were read from a single sample in a study of cytotoxic CD8 clonotypes in ibrutinib-treated CLL. The data were produced by immunoSEQ multiplex PCR, yet TCRdb's version contains in-frame clones alone and is incomplete. The sample includes 150,000 to 200,000 clones, roughly 88% of them seen just once. Sequences were derived from PBMCs, sampled at disease progression, from a patient treated with ibrutinib. These receptor sequences come from a human donor with chronic lymphocytic leukemia. Each CDR3 is given with its conserved first and last residue. Size is omitted from some rows. Given values are once, few, many or a class for expanded clones.

clone size	V gene	J gene	CDR3 protein
NA	TRBV10-3	TRBJ2-1	CAISDFAGGMDPSEQFF
few	TRBV7-3	TRBJ1-1	CASSLQGNTEAFF
NA	TRBV10-1	TRBJ2-3	CASSERGLAANSLSTDTQYF
NA	TRBV7-9	TRBJ2-7	CASSYLWSNSYEQYF
NA	TRBV2	TRBJ2-1	CASSPFTGNYNEQFF
NA	TRBV6-1	TRBJ1-2	CASRDGIYGYTF
NA	TRBV30	TRBJ2-1	CAWSDTKTGVAGGPISYNEQFF
NA	TRBV6-5	TRBJ1-6	CASSFRLLDSPLHF
NA	TRBV27	TRBJ1-3	CASSLTLSGNTIYF
NA	TRBV19	TRBJ2-1	CASSIWARALLRDNEQFF
NA	TRBV5-6	TRBJ2-7	CASSPGTGGYEQYF
NA	TRBV30	TRBJ1-5	CAWSVQGNQPQHF
NA	TRBV2	TRBJ1-3	CASSEAGSGNTIYF
once	TRBV27	TRBJ2-7	CASSLWPPGQGISEQYF
NA	TRBV27	TRBJ1-5	CASSSQGSKHQPQHF
NA	TRBV6-1	TRBJ2-7	CASSAPTGFSYEQYF